The 19 T cell receptor beta chains below come from one sample, sequenced in a study of early T cells in non-severe SARS-CoV-2 infection. Using its own MiXCR run on the 5' RACE reads, TCRdb lists one record per CDR3 protein. The repertoire holds nearly 60,000 distinct CDR3 sequences, with 9.5% to 15% as singletons. Sample: whole blood. The source is an adult who was a healthcare worker with PCR-confirmed SARS-CoV-2 infection or an uninfected control (not recorded which).

The CDR3: CASSFEGVSVNEQFF. The DNA of the CDR3 is TGCGCCAGCAGCTTTGAAGGCGTTAGCGTGAATGAGCAGTTCTTC. V usage is TRBV5-1 and J usage is TRBJ2-1; TRBD2 might be the D (5 bases). V lost 2 bases and J 7 bases, leaving 16 bases between the germline ends. CDR1 is SGHRS and CDR2 is YFSETQ in the germline V gene. The CDR3 contains 15 residues.

As to this clonotype: Mismatch with germline at one junction end may stem from a read error. The V call is TRBV7-7, the J call TRBJ2-1, with a weak D call TRBD1 (6 bases). This CDR3 contains 13 residues. CDR1 and CDR2 from the germline V gene are SSHAT and FNYEAQ (reference sequence). The CDR3 coding sequence is TGTGCTAGCAGCTCTGTGGGGGCGGAAGAGCAGTTCTTC. Translation: CASSSVGAEEQFF. The full variable domain, rest sourced from reference TRBV7-7 and TRBJ2-1, is GAGVSQSPRYKVTKRGQDVTLRCDPISSHATLYWYQQALGQGPEFLTYFNYEAQPDKSGLPSDRFSAERPEGSISTLTIQRTEQRDSAMYRCASSSVGAEEQFFGPGTRLTVL.

The chain employs TRBV9 and TRBJ2-7; perhaps TRBD1 as D (7 bases). CDR3 size: 16 residues. V was trimmed by 2 bases and J by 5 bases, leaving 20 bases between them. Germline V gives CDR1 SGDLS, CDR2 YYNGEE. The CDR3 nucleotides read TGTGCCAGCAGCGTGAGGGCCCAGGGGGGTGGCCACGAGCAGTACTTC. It codes for CASSVRAQGGGHEQYF.

This clonotype was recorded at least ten times. This rearrangement joins TRBV11-2 to TRBJ1-2; possible D gene TRBD1, 5 bases. From germline, CDR1 is SGHAT and CDR2 FQNNGV. V shed 5 bases and J shed 8 bases, with 18 bases lying between them. The CDR3 is 14 amino acids. The CDR3 sequence: CASSPMALRGGYTF. In nucleotides, the CDR3 is TGTGCCAGCAGCCCAATGGCCCTTCGGGGCGGCTACACCTTC.

V is TRBV9 and J is TRBJ1-5; 11 positions agree with TRBD1. Germline V CDR1 and CDR2: SGDLS, YYNGEE. This CDR3 contains 16 residues. Trimming at V came to 7 bases and at J to 7 bases, leaving 13 bases not matched to a gene. The CDR3 spells CASSRTGGGLGQPQHF. The CDR3 region has the DNA TGTGCCAGCTCGAGGACAGGGGGCGGTTTGGGACAGCCCCAGCATTTT.

This clonotype was counted at least ten times. This chain uses TRBV6-6 with TRBJ1-3; no definite D call. This CDR3 is 14 amino acids long. The V end was cut by 7 bases, the J end by 0 bases, with 10 bases between. Germline V gene data show CDR1 as MNHNY and CDR2 as SVGAGI (reference sequence). The CDR3 nucleotides are TGTGCCAGCAAAGGCACAGTCTCTGGAAACACCATATATTTT. Translated, it gives CASKGTVSGNTIYF.

This clonotype was found many times. This sequence joins TRBV9 and TRBJ2-4; 7 bases agree with TRBD2. With 4 bases clipped from V and 8 bases from J, the junction kept 15 bases outside the gene matches. Germline V gives CDR1 SGDLS, CDR2 YYNGEE. The CDR3 extends over 16 amino acids. This CDR3 reads CASSPPGGGVKDIQYF. The DNA for the CDR3 is TGTGCCAGCAGCCCTCCCGGGGGAGGGGTGAAAGACATTCAGTACTTC.

CDR3 in DNA: TGCAGCGTTGAAGACAAACGGCGCACAGATACGCAGTATTTT. It is translated as CSVEDKRRTDTQYF. The genes are TRBV29-1 and TRBJ2-3; D is uncertain. The V end was cut by 0 bases, the J end by 1 base, with 8 bases between. Looked up from germline, CDR1 is SQVTM and CDR2 is ANQGSEA. The CDR3 consists of 14 residues.

In nucleotides, the CDR3 is TGTGCCAGCAGCCAATCCGCTGGAAACACCATATATTTT. Amino acids: CASSQSAGNTIYF. The genes are TRBV3-1 and TRBJ1-3; no clear D gene. CDR3 length equals 13 residues. The germline gives CDR1 LGHDT, CDR2 YNNKEL (reference sequence). Trimming removed 2 bases from V and 2 bases from J, with 4 bases in between.

The chain links TRBV11-1 to TRBJ2-2; D may be TRBD2 (5 bases). The germline CDR1 and CDR2 sequences are SGHAT and FQDESV (reference sequence). V lost 5 bases and J lost 3, with 16 bases in between. The CDR3 has 16 residues. CDR3 sequence (DNA): TGTGCCAGCAGCCCACGTGGAGGAAGATACACCGGGGAGCTGTTTTTT. This translates into CASSPRGGRYTGELFF.

This clonotype was counted at least ten times. The chain uses TRBV19 and TRBJ2-4; 7 nucleotides agree with TRBD2. Germline V gene sequence: CDR1 LNHDA, CDR2 SQIVND (reference sequence). V lost 5 bases to trimming and J lost 3 bases; unmatched junction nucleotides: 7. The CDR3 covers 15 residues. The CDR3 region has the DNA TGTGCCAGTAGTCCCTATCGGGGGGACAAAAACATTCAGTACTTC. Residues: CASSPYRGDKNIQYF.

This chain links TRBV5-1 with TRBJ2-7, with D tentatively TRBD2 (6 bases). Trimming shortened V by 4 bases and J by 3 bases, and 14 bases separated the two germline ends. The V gene's germline CDR1 is SGHRS and CDR2 YFSETQ. The CDR3 is made up of 14 amino acids. CDR3 DNA: TGCGCCAGCAGCGTCGGCCCGACTAGCTACGAGCAGTACTTC. Protein product: CASSVGPTSYEQYF.

The gene calls are TRBV4-3 and TRBJ2-3, with D uncertain. Germline V gene sequence: CDR1 LGHNA, CDR2 YSLEER. V was clipped by 1 base and J by 1 base, with 9 bases between them. CDR3 length: 15 residues. CDR3: CASSQVGSGTDTQYF. The CDR3 coding sequence is TGCGCCAGCAGCCAAGTTGGAAGTGGCACAGATACGCAGTATTTT.

The table lists this clonotype with a few counts. The gene calls are TRBV10-3 and TRBJ1-1; 9 bases match TRBD1. Germline V CDR1 and CDR2: ENHRY, SYGVKD. J lost 8 bases, V lost 6 bases, and 7 bases had no gene match. The length of the CDR3 is 13 residues. The DNA of the CDR3 is TGTGCCATCAGGCCGACAGGGGGATCGGAAGCTTTCTTT. It yields the protein CAIRPTGGSEAFF.

The J gene is TRBJ2-6, the V gene TRBV19, with TRBD2 as a possible D gene (5 bases). V shed 8 bases and J shed 2 bases, with 10 bases lying between them. From germline, CDR1 is LNHDA and CDR2 SQIVND (reference sequence). This CDR3 region has 14 residues. Here the CDR3 reads CASQPGTGANVLTF. CDR3 DNA sequence: TGTGCCAGTCAGCCGGGAACTGGGGCCAACGTCCTGACTTTC.

At least ten counts were recorded for this clonotype. The chain carries TRBV29-1 and TRBJ1-2, with 10 bases fitting TRBD1. Trimming cost V 6 bases and J 6 bases; bases outside gene matches: 10. The CDR3 loop spans 14 amino acids. Germline V CDR1 and CDR2: SQVTM, ANQGSEA. The CDR3, as DNA: TGCAGCGTCAGTCGGGGACAGGGGAAAGATGGCTACACCTTC. It is translated as CSVSRGQGKDGYTF. Using reference TRBV29-1 and TRBJ1-2 for the parts outside the CDR3, the full variable domain is SAVISQKPSRDICQRGTSLTIQCQVDSQVTMMFWYRQQPGQSLTLIATANQGSEATYESGFVIDKFPISRPNLTFSTLTVSNMSPEDSSIYLCSVSRGQGKDGYTFGSGTRLTVV.

The J gene is TRBJ1-6, the V gene TRBV2; D possibly corresponds to TRBD1 (5 bases). Trimming took off 4 bases at V and 7 bases at J, with 11 bases between the two ends. The length of the CDR3 is 14 residues. CDR1 is SNHLY and CDR2 is FYNNEI in the germline V gene. The CDR3 region has the DNA TGTGCCAGCAGTGTCAGGGTAGGGAATTCACCCCTCCACTTT. It specifies CASSVRVGNSPLHF.

At least ten counts were recorded for this clonotype. V is TRBV28 and J is TRBJ2-7; D gene ambiguous. The germline V and J ends were trimmed by 8 bases and 3 bases, with 2 bases remaining between them. Germline loops: CDR1 MDHEN, CDR2 SYDVKM. The CDR3 has 9 residues. The DNA of the CDR3 is TGTGCCAGCGGCTACGAGCAGTACTTC. The encoded protein is CASGYEQYF.

This clonotype was detected ten times or more. The chain joins TRBV6-1 to TRBJ2-7; 10 nucleotides match TRBD2. V lost 6 bases, J lost 2 bases, and 13 bases stayed unmatched. This CDR3 contains 17 residues. Germline CDR1 MNHNS, CDR2 SASEGT. The CDR3 nucleotides read TGTGCCAGCAGACCCTGGCCTCTAGCGGGGGCCGCCTACGAGCAGTACTTC. It encodes CASRPWPLAGAAYEQYF.